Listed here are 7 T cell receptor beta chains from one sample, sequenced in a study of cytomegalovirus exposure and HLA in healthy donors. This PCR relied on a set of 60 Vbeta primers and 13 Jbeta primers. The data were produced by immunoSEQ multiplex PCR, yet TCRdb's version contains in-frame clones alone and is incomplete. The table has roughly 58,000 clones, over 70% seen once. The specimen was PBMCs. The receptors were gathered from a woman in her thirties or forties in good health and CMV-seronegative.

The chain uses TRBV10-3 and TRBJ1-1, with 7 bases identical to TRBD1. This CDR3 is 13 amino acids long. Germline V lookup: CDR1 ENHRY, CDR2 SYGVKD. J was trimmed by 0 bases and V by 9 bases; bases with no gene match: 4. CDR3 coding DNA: TGTGCCATGGCGACAGGGTTGAACACTGAAGCTTTCTTT. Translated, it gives CAMATGLNTEAFF.

The DNA of the CDR3 is TGTGCCAGCAGTACGACAGGATTGAACACTGAAGCTTTCTTT. Residues: CASSTTGLNTEAFF. The chain is built from TRBV27 and TRBJ1-1, with a weak D call TRBD1 (6 bases). Trimming took off 5 bases at V and 0 bases at J, with 10 bases between the two ends. CDR3 length equals 14 residues. CDR1 and CDR2 from the germline V gene are MNHEY and SMNVEV (reference sequence).

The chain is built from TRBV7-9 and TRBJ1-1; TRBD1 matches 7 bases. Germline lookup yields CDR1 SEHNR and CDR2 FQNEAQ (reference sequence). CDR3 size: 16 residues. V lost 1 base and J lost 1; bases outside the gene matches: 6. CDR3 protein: CASSLDVGQKNTEAFF. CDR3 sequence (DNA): TGTGCCAGCAGCTTAGACGTGGGACAGAAGAACACTGAAGCTTTCTTT. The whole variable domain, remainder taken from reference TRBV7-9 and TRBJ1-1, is DTGVSQNPRHKITKRGQNVTFRCDPISEHNRLYWYRQTLGQGPEFLTYFQNEAQLEKSRLLSDRFSAERPKGSFSTLEIQRTEQGDSAMYLCASSLDVGQKNTEAFFGQGTRLTVV.

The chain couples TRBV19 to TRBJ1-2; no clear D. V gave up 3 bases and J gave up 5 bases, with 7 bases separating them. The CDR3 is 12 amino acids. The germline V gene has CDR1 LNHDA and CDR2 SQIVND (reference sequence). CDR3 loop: CASSISGYGYTF. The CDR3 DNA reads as TGTGCCAGTAGTATTTCCGGGTATGGCTACACCTTC. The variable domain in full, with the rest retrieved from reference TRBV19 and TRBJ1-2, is DGGITQSPKYLFRKEGQNVTLSCEQNLNHDAMYWYRQDPGQGLRLIYYSQIVNDFQKGDIAEGYSVSREKKESFPLTVTSAQKNPTAFYLCASSISGYGYTFGSGTRLTVV.

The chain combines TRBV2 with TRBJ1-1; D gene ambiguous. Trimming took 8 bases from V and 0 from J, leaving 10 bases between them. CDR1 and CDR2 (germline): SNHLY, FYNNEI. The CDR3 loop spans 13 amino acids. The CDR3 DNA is TGTGCCAGCGGAGGGATACTGAACACTGAAGCTTTCTTT. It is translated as CASGGILNTEAFF.

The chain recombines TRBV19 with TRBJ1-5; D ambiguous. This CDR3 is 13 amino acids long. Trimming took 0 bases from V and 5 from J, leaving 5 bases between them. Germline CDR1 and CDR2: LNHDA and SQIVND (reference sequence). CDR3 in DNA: TGTGCCAGTAGTATAGATCGCGATCAGCCCCAGCATTTT. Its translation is CASSIDRDQPQHF. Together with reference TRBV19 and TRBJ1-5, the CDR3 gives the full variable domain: DGGITQSPKYLFRKEGQNVTLSCEQNLNHDAMYWYRQDPGQGLRLIYYSQIVNDFQKGDIAEGYSVSREKKESFPLTVTSAQKNPTAFYLCASSIDRDQPQHFGDGTRLSIL.

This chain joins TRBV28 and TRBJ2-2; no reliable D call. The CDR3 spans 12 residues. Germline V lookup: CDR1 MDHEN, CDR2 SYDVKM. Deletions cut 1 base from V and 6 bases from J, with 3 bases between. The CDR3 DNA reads TGTGCCAGCAGTTTATCGGCCGGGGAGCTGTTTTTT. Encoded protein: CASSLSAGELFF.